The source of this TCR beta chain is a study of chemoradiotherapy in HPV16-positive cancers. The study's findings and limits: HPV-specific T cells were functionally defined from only a couple of HPV16-positive patients. HPV-responsive T-cell expansion during chemoradiotherapy was linked to improved recurrence-free survival in HPV16-positive patients. During treatment, candidate HPV-specific clones and E7-related motifs expanded in tumor.

Profiling relied on immunoSEQ multiplex PCR, and the TCRdb table lists in-frame clones only, not all of them. Here the sample spans 6,200 or so clones, less than 80% being singletons. Trimming stripped 6 bases from V and 3 bases from J, with 14 bases between. This CDR3 spans 14 amino acids. Germline V CDR1 and CDR2: MNHNY, SVGAGI (reference sequence). Over chemoradiotherapy, repertoires were sampled more than once. About this clone: What it binds is not known.

The chain joins TRBV6-6 to TRBJ1-2; D not resolved. The source of this sequence is a human donor with HPV-associated anogenital cancer. Source: tumor tissue, taken from a patient who underwent chemoradiotherapy. Written as DNA, the CDR3 is TGTGCCAGCAGGTCATTAGGGCGCGACTATGGCTACACCTTC. This codes for CASRSLGRDYGYTF.